This section outlines one T cell receptor (beta chain) sequence together with its context. Reprocessing the 5' RACE reads, TCRdb reports a single entry for every CDR3 protein and omits DNA. This sample's clone table lists about 380,000 distinct CDR3 sequences. The length of the CDR3 is 14 residues. The sample belongs to a study of T cells expressing NK-cell markers. This TCR derives from a man aged 18-70 years in good health. Input material: blood T cells: a sorted CD56 or NKG2C T cell subset, CD4+ or CD8+ T cells, or bulk PBMC T cells (not recorded which). The chain employs TRBV12-3 or TRBV12-4 and TRBJ2-3. CDR3 sequence: CASSLNGKADTQYF.